This T cell receptor (beta chain) appears in the sequencing data of a study of T cells in Graves' hyperthyroidism and ophthalmopathy. This clonotype appeared many times. RNA transcripts gave rise to amplified TCR beta CDR3 regions. First-round RT-PCR targeting the TCR CDR3 was performed with the HTBI primer set. Via MiXCR, TCRdb re-called the multiplex PCR reads, giving one row per CDR3 protein. Counted here are 400,000 to 600,000 distinct CDR3 sequences, roughly 16% occurring once; the ten biggest clones make up approximately 30%. The CDR3 runs 15 residues. The V and J ends lost 3 bases and 0 bases, in that order; junction bases with no gene match: 3.

The chain carries TRBV12-3 or TRBV12-4 and TRBJ2-7; 9 bases fit TRBD1. The receptor's source is a woman younger than 45 with Graves' ophthalmopathy. Source material: blood. The CDR3 coding sequence is TGTGCCAGCAGTTTTAGGACAGGGGCCTCCTACGAGCAGTACTTC. This encodes CASSFRTGASYEQYF.